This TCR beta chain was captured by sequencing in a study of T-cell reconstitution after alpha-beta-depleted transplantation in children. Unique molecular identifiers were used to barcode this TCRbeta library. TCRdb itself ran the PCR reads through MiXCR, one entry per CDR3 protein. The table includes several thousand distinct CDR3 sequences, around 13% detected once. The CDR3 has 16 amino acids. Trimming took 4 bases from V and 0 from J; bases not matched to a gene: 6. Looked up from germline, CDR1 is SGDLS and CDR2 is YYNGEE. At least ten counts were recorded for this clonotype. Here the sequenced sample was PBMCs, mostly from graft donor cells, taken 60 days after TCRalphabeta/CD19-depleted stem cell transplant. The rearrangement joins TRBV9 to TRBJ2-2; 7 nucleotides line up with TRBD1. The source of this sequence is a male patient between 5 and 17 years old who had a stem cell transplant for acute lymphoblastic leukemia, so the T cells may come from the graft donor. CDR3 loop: CASSPRTGSNTGELFF. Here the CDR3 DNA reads TGTGCCAGCAGCCCCAGGACAGGATCGAACACCGGGGAGCTGTTTTTT.